The clone carrying this TCR beta chain was picked up a small number of times. The target antigen is unknown. This specimen comes from a study of T-cell memory formation after mild COVID-19. Study observations and caveats: Memory from before infection featured some responding clones, which suggests cross-reactive memory joined.

Libraries for TCRalpha and TCRbeta carried sample barcodes and unique molecular identifiers via 5'RACE. TCRdb used MiXCR to reprocess the 5' RACE reads, holding one entry per CDR3 protein. The data contain about 340,000 distinct CDR3 sequences, more than 15% of them singletons. This CDR3 region has 15 residues. The germline V gene encodes CDR1 LNHDA and CDR2 SQIVND (reference sequence). Trimming took 3 bases from V and 0 from J, leaving 10 bases between them. This clonotype was sampled from a man aged 18 to 30 who had mild COVID-19 (a few samples of this study predate the infection). Cell type and time point are not known. The sample consisted of PBMCs or a T cell subset sorted from them (not recorded which). V is TRBV19 and J is TRBJ2-3; maybe TRBD2 (6 bases). CDR3 in amino acids: CASSIMRGSTDTQYF. In nucleotides, the CDR3 is TGTGCCAGTAGTATCATGCGGGGCAGCACAGATACGCAGTATTTT.